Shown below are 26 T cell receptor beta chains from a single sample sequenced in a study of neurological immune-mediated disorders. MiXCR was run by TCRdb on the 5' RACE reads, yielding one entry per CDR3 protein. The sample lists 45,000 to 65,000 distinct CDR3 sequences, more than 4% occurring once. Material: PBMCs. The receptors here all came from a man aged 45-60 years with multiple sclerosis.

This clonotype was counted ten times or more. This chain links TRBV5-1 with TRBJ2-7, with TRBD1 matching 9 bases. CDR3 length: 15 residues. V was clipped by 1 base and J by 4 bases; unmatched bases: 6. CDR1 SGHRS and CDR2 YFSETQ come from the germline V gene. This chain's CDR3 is CASSLSGQGIYEQYF. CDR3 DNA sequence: TGCGCCAGCAGCTTGTCGGGACAGGGAATTTACGAGCAGTACTTC.

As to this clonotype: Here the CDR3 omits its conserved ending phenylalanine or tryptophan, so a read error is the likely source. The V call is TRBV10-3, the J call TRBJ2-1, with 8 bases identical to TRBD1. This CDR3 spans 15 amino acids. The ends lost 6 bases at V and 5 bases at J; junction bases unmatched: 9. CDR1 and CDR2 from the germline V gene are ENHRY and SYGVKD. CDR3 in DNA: TGTGCCATCAGGGGGACAGGAAGAGAGGACAATGAGCAGTTCCTC. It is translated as CAIRGTGREDNEQFL.

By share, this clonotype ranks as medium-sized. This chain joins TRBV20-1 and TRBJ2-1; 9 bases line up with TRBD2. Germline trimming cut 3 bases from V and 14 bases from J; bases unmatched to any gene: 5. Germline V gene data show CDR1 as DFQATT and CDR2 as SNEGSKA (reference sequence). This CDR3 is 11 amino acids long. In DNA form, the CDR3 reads TGCAGTGCTAGGGCCGGGACTAGCAAGTTCTTC. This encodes CSARAGTSKFF.

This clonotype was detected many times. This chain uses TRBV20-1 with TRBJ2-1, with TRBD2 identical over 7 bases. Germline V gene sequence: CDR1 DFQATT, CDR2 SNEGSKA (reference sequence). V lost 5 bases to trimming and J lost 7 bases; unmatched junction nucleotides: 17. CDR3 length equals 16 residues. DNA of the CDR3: TGCAGTGCTCTCAAAGGGGAGGGAGGGCCTTTGAATGAGCAGTTCTTC. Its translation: CSALKGEGGPLNEQFF.

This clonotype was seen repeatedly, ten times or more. The CDR3 DNA reads as TGCGCCAGCAGCTCACAGGGGGCCTCCAACACTGAAGCTTTCTTT. Its translation: CASSSQGASNTEAFF. The genes are TRBV5-1 and TRBJ1-1; 9 bases match TRBD1. Germline loops: CDR1 SGHRS, CDR2 YFSETQ. With 3 bases clipped from V and 2 bases from J, the junction kept 5 bases outside the gene matches. The CDR3 length is 15 residues.

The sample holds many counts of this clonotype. CDR3 sequence reads: CASSSRQDEKLFF. The CDR3 bases are TGTGCCAGCAGTAGCAGACAGGACGAAAAACTGTTTTTT. The chain carries TRBV28 and TRBJ1-4; tentative D call: TRBD1 (6 bases). Trimming shortened V by 5 bases and J by 8 bases, and 12 bases separated the two germline ends. The CDR3 is 13 amino acids. The germline CDR1 and CDR2 sequences are MDHEN and SYDVKM.

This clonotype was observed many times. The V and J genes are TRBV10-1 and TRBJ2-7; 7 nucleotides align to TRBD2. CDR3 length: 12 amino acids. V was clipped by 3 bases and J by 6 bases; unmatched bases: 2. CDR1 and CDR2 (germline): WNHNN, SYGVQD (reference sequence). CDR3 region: CASSDPGGEQYF. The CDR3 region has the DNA TGCGCCAGCAGTGATCCGGGGGGCGAGCAGTACTTC.

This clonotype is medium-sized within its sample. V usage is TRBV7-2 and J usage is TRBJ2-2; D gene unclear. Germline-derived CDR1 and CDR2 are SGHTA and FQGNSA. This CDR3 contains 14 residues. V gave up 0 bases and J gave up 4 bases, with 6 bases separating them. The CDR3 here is CASSLALITGELFF. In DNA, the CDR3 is TGTGCCAGCAGCTTAGCTCTTATCACCGGGGAGCTGTTTTTT.

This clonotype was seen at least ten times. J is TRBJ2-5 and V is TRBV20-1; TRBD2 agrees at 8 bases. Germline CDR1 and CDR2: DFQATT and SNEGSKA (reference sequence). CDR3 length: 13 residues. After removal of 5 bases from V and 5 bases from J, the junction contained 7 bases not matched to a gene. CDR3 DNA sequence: TGCAGTGCTGGAGCGGGGGCGGGGGAGACCCAGTACTTC. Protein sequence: CSAGAGAGETQYF.

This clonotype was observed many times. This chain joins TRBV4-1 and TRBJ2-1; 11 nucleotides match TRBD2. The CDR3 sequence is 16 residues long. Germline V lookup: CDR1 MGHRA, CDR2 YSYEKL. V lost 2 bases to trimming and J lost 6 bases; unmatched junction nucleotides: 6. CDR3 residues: CASSQFELAGVNEQFF. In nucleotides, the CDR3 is TGCGCCAGCAGCCAATTTGAACTAGCGGGAGTCAATGAGCAGTTCTTC.

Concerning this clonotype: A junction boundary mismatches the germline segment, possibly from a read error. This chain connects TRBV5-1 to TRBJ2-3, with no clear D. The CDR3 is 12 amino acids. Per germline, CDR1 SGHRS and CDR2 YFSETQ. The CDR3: CASSLIADMQYF. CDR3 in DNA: TGCGCCAGCAGCTTGATCGCAGATATGCAGTATTTT. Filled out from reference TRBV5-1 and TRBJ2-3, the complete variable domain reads KAGVTQTPRYLIKTRGQQVTLSCSPISGHRSVSWYQQTPGQGLQFLFEYFSETQRNKGNFPGRFSGRQFSNSRSEMNVSTLELGDSALYLCASSLIADMQYFGPGTRLTVL.

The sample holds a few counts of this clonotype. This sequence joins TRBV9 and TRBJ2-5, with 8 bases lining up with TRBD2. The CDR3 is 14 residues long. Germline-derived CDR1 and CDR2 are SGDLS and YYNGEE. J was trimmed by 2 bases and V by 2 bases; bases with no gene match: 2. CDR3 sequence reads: CASSVTSEQETQYF. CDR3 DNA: TGTGCCAGCAGCGTGACTAGCGAACAAGAGACCCAGTACTTC.

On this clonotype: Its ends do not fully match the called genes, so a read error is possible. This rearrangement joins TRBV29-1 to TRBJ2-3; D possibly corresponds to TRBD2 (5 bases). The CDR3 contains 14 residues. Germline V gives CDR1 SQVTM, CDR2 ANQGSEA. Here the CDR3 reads CSVVSYGNTDTQYF. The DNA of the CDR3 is TGCAGTGTTGTTAGCTACGGGAACACAGATACGCAGTATTTT.

The chain's CDR3 is CASSLEGETQYF. The CDR3 DNA reads as TGCGCCAGCAGCTTGGAAGGGGAGACCCAGTACTTC. The chain recombines TRBV5-1 with TRBJ2-5; D unresolved. Per germline, CDR1 SGHRS and CDR2 YFSETQ. This CDR3 region has 12 residues. Trimming took off 0 bases at V and 5 bases at J, with 5 bases between the two ends.

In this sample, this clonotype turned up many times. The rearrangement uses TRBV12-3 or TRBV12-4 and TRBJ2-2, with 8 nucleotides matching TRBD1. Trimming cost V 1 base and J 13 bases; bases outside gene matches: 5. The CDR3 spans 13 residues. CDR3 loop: CASSLGDRIPLFF. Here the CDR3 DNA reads TGTGCCAGCAGTTTAGGGGACAGGATCCCGCTGTTTTTT.

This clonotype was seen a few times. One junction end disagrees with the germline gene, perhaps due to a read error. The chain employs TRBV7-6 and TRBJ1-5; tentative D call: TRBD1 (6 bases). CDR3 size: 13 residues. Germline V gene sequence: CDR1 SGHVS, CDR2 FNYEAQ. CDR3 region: CASSLAGDQPQNF. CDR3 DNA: TGTGCCAGCAGCTTGGCAGGGGATCAGCCCCAGAATTTT.

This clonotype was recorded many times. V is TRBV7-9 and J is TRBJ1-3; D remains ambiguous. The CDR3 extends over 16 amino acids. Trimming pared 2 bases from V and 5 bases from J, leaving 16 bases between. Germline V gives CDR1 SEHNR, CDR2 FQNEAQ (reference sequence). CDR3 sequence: CASSLSTGRLRNTIYF. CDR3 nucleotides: TGTGCCAGCAGCTTAAGTACGGGCCGCTTAAGAAACACCATATATTTT.

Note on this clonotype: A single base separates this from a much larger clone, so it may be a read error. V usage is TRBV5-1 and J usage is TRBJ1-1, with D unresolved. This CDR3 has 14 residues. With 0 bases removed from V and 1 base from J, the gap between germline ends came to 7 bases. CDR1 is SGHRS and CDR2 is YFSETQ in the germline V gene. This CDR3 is CASSLEGTNTEAFF. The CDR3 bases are TGCGCCAGCAGCTTGGAAGGAACGAACACTGAAGCTTTCTTT. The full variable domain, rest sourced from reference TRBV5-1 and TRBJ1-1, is KAGVTQTPRYLIKTRGQQVTLSCSPISGHRSVSWYQQTPGQGLQFLFEYFSETQRNKGNFPGRFSGRQFSNSRSEMNVSTLELGDSALYLCASSLEGTNTEAFFGQGTRLTVV.

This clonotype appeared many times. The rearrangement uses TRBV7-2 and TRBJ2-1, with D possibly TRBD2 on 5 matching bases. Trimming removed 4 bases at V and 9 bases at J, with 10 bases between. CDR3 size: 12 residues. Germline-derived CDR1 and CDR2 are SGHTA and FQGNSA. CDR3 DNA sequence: TGTGCCAGCAGCTCAACGACTATTGAGCAGTTCTTC. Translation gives CASSSTTIEQFF.

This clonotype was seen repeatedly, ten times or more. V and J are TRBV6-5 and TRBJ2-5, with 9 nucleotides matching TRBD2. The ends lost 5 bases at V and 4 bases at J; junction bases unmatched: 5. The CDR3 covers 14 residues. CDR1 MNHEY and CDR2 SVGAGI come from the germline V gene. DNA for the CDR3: TGTGCCAGCAGTAGATTTAGCGGGAGAGAGACCCAGTACTTC. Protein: CASSRFSGRETQYF.

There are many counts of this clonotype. The CDR3 is CSANRMAGPGDTQYF. The CDR3 bases are TGCAGTGCTAATAGGATGGCGGGGCCCGGGGATACGCAGTATTTT. The chain is built from TRBV20-1 and TRBJ2-3; TRBD2 is a possible D gene (6 bases). Germline CDR1 reads DFQATT; CDR2 reads SNEGSKA (reference sequence). V lost 4 bases, J lost 6 bases, and 20 bases lay in between. The CDR3 is 15 amino acids.

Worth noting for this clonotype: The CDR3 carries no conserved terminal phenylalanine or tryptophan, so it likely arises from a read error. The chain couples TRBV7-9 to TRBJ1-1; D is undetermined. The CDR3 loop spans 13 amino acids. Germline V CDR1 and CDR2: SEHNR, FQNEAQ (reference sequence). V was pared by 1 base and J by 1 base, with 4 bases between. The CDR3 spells CASSLERNTEAFC. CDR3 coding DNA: TGTGCCAGCAGCTTAGAGAGGAACACTGAAGCTTTCTGT.

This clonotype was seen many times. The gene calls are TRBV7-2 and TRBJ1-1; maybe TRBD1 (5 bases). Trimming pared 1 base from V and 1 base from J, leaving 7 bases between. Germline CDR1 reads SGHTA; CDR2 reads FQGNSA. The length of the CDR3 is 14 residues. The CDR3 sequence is CASSLVGTNTEAFF. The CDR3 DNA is TGTGCCAGCAGCTTAGTTGGGACGAACACTGAAGCTTTCTTT.

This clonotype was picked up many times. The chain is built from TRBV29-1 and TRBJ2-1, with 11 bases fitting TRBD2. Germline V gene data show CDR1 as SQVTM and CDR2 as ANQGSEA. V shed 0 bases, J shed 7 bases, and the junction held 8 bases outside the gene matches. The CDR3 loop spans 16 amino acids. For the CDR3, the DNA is TGCAGCGTTGAAGATTGGCTAGCGGGGGGAATGAATGAGCAGTTCTTC. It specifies CSVEDWLAGGMNEQFF.

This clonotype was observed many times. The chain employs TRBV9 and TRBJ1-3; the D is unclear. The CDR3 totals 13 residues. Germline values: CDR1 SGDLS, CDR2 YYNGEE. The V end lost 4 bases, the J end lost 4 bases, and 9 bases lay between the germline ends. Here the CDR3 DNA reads TGTGCCAGCAGCTTCCGCCCCGGAAACACCATATATTTT. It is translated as CASSFRPGNTIYF.

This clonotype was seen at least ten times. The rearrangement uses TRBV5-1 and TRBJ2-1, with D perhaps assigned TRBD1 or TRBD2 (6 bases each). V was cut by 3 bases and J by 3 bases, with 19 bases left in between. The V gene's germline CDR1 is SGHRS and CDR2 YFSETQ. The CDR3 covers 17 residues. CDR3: CASSYSRGRTNYNEQFF. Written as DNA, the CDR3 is TGCGCCAGCAGCTACTCCCGGGGGCGGACTAACTACAATGAGCAGTTCTTC.